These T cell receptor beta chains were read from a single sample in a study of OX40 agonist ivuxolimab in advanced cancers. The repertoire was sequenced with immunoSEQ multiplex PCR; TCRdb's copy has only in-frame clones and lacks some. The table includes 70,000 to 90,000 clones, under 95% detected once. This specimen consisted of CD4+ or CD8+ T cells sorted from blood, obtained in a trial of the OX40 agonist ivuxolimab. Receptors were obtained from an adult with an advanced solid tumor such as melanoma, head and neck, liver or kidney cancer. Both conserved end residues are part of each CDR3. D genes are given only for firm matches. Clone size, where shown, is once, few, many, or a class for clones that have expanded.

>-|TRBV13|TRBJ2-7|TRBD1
TGTGCCAGCAGCTTAACGACAGGGATCTCCTACGAGCAGTACTTC
CASSLTTGISYEQYF
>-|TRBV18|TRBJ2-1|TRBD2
TGTGCCAGCTCACCAAGATCCGGGACTAGCGGGGGGGATGCCTACAATGAGCAGTTCTTC
CASSPRSGTSGGDAYNEQFF
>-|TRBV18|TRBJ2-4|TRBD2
TGTGCCAGCTCCACTAGCGGGGAAAACATTCAGTACTTC
CASSTSGENIQYF
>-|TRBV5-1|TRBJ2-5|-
TGCGCCAGCAGCTTGTCAGGTCCCCAAGAGACCCAGTACTTC
CASSLSGPQETQYF
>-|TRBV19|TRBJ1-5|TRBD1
TGTGCCAGTAGTATTACAGGGGGAGAGGCGCCCCAGCATTTT
CASSITGGEAPQHF
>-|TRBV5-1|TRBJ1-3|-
TGCGCCAGCAGCTTGGCGGGGGCTGAAAACACCATATATTTT
CASSLAGAENTIYF
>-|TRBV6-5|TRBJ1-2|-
TGTGCCAGCAGACAACCCGGGACAATATATGGCTACACCTTC
CASRQPGTIYGYTF
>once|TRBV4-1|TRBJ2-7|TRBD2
TGCGCCAGCAGCCAGAATAACGGGGTAGCGGGAGGGACCTACGAGCAGTACTTC
CASSQNNGVAGGTYEQYF
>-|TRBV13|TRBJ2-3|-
TGTGCCAGCATCCAGGCAGGGGCGCCGACAGATACGCAGTATTTT
CASIQAGAPTDTQYF
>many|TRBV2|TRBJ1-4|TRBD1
TGTGCCAGCACCCCGGGACAGGGGTCTGAAAAACTGTTTTTT
CASTPGQGSEKLFF
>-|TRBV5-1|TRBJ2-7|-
TGCGCCAGCAGCCCAGGACAGTTACTCTCCTACGAGCAGTACTTC
CASSPGQLLSYEQYF
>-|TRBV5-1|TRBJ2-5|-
TGCGCCAGCAGCTTGGATCGGCAAAAAGAGACCCAGTACTTC
CASSLDRQKETQYF
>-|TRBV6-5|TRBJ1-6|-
TGTGCCAGCAGTCGCCAGGGGCAGGGTTATTCACCCCTCCACTTT
CASSRQGQGYSPLHF
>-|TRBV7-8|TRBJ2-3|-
TGTGCCAGCAGCTTAGAGGACTTCACAGATACGCAGTATTTT
CASSLEDFTDTQYF
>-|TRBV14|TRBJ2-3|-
TGTGCCAGCAGCCCTCAGCCTATTAGCACAGATACGCAGTATTTT
CASSPQPISTDTQYF
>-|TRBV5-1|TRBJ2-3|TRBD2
TGCGCCAGCAGCTTTACTAGCGGGAACCCCACAGATACGCAGTATTTT
CASSFTSGNPTDTQYF
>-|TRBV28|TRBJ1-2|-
TGTGCCAGCAGTTCCACAGGGTCCTGGGATGGCTACACCTTC
CASSSTGSWDGYTF
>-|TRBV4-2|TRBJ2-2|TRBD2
TGTGCCAGCAGCCCAGGACTAGCGGTAAACACCGGGGAGCTGTTTTTT
CASSPGLAVNTGELFF
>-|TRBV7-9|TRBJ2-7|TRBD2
TGTGCCAGCAGCTTGGAAATAGCGGGAGACGCCCCACGCGAGCAGTACTTC
CASSLEIAGDAPREQYF
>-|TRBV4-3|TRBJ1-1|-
TGCGCCAGCAGCCAAGACAGGGGGAACACTGAAGCTTTCTTT
CASSQDRGNTEAFF
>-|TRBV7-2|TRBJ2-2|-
TGTGCCAGCAGCTTAGTGTGGCAGGGTGACGAGGAGCTGTTTTTT
CASSLVWQGDEELFF
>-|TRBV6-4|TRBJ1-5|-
TGTGCCAGCAGCCAGACGGCAGCCCCTAATCAGCCCCAGCATTTT
CASSQTAAPNQPQHF
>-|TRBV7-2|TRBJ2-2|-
TGTGCCAGCAGCCGGACACCAACCGGGGAGCTGTTTTTT
CASSRTPTGELFF
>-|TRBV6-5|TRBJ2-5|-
TGTGCCAGCAGTTACTCGTTTGTGGAGCAAGAGACCCAGTACTTC
CASSYSFVEQETQYF
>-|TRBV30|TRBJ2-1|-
TGTGCCTGGAGTGCGTCTAGCGTCCACAATGAGCAGTTCTTC
CAWSASSVHNEQFF
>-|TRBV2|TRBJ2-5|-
TGTGCCAGCAGTGAGTATGGTAAAGAGACCCAGTACTTC
CASSEYGKETQYF
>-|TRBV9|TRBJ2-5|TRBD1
TGTGCCAGCGGGTCGACAGGGCGGGAGACCCAGTACTTC
CASGSTGRETQYF
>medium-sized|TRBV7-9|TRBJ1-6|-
TGTGCCAGCAGCTATCAGGGACGTTCACCCCTCCACTTT
CASSYQGRSPLHF
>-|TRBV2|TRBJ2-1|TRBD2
TGTGCCAGCAGTGAAACTAGCGGGAGGGAATTAAATGAGCAGTTCTTC
CASSETSGRELNEQFF
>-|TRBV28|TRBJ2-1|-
TGTGCCAGCAGCCGAGGCTACAATGAGCAGTTCTTC
CASSRGYNEQFF
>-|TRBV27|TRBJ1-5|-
TGTGCCAGCAGTTTATTCGGGTTTACGGGGAACGGGTTGGGGCAGCCCCAGCATTTT
CASSLFGFTGNGLGQPQHF
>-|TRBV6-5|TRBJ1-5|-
TGTGCCAGCAGTCAATTCCGGGATCAGCCCCAGCATTTT
CASSQFRDQPQHF
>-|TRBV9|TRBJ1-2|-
TGTGCCAGCAGCCCAGGACCGCAATGGAACTATGGCTACACCTTC
CASSPGPQWNYGYTF
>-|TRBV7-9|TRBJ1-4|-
TGTGCCAGCAGCCCCCCACAGTTACTAGATGAAAAACTGTTTTTT
CASSPPQLLDEKLFF
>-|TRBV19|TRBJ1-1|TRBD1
TGTGCCAGTAGGACGACAGGGGAGGTTAACACTGAAGCTTTCTTT
CASRTTGEVNTEAFF
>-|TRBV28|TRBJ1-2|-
TGTGCCAGCAGTAACATCCCCCAGGGGACCACCTATGGCTACACCTTC
CASSNIPQGTTYGYTF
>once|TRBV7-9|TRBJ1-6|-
TGTGCCAGCAGCCCAGGCCTCAATAGCGGTTCACCCCTCCACTTT
CASSPGLNSGSPLHF
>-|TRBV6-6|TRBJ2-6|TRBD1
TGTGCCAGCAGAAAGACAGGGCCATCTGGGGCCAACGTCCTGACTTTC
CASRKTGPSGANVLTF
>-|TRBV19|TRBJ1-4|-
TGTGCCAGTAGTATCGGAAATGAAAAACTGTTTTTT
CASSIGNEKLFF
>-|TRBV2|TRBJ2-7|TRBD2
TGTGCCAGCAGTGATTCCCGAGGACTAGCGGGGGACGAGCAGTACTTC
CASSDSRGLAGDEQYF
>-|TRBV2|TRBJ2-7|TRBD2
TGTGCCAGCAGTGTTGAGCGGGGGCCTCTCTACGAGCAGTACTTC
CASSVERGPLYEQYF
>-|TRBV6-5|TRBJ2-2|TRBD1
TGTGCCGCGGGACAGGGGCCGAACACCGGGGAGCTGTTTTTT
CAAGQGPNTGELFF
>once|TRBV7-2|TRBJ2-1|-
TGTGCCAGCAGCTTTAGCGGCCCTCGGAATGAGCAGTTCTTC
CASSFSGPRNEQFF
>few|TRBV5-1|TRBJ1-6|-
TGCGCCAGCAGCTTTGGTAATGATTCACCCCTCCACTTT
CASSFGNDSPLHF
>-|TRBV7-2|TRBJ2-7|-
TGTGCCAGCAGCCCTCGGACGGGAACCTACGAGCAGTACTTC
CASSPRTGTYEQYF